The present entry profiles one T cell receptor (beta chain) with its context. Germline V gene sequence: CDR1 LNHDA, CDR2 SQIVND (reference sequence). V shed 5 bases, J shed 9 bases, and the junction held 5 bases outside the gene matches. This CDR3 is built from 13 residues. Authors' methods: By means of reference gene primer amplification, nucleated cell counts were estimated. Clones were sequenced by immunoSEQ multiplex PCR, and TCRdb holds only the in-frame ones, with some missing. The V and J calls and clone size are taken from that table; D and trimming were inferred from the DNA. The sample includes hundreds of thousands of clones, around 81% of them seen just once. The data derive from a study of blood T cell repertoires in COVID-19. In the study overall: Whether acute or convalescent, the COVID-19 samples came from the United States, Italy and Spain. T cells, B-cell-depleted T cells, or PBMCs supplied cDNA or gDNA.

The sample taken for sequencing was peripheral blood. The chain employs TRBV19 and TRBJ2-4, with TRBD1 matching 9 bases. The TCR comes from a woman between 50 and 59 years old with active or convalescent COVID-19. CDR3 loop: CASSEGQGAIQYF. The CDR3 DNA is TGTGCCAGTAGTGAGGGACAGGGTGCCATTCAGTACTTC.